Below are 10 T cell receptor beta chains sequenced from a single sample in a study of graft-versus-host responses after intestinal transplantation. Assay: immunoSEQ multiplex PCR; the TCRdb copy retains only in-frame clones and omits some. The table includes around 110,000 clones, about nine tenths detected once. These TCRs are of unknown antigen specificity. Sequencing was performed on unstimulated CD4+ T cells sorted from spleen or lymph node cells, taken before transplant. These receptor sequences come from a human donor who was the organ donor for an intestinal transplant.

The rearrangement uses TRBV5-1 and TRBJ2-1; 8 nucleotides line up with TRBD2. Germline V gene sequence: CDR1 SGHRS, CDR2 YFSETQ. This CDR3 spans 16 amino acids. V shed 3 bases, J shed 0 bases, and the junction held 5 bases outside the gene matches. The CDR3 DNA is TGCGCCAGCAGCTCCTTAGCGGGGAGCTCCTACAATGAGCAGTTCTTC. Amino acid sequence: CASSSLAGSSYNEQFF.

This chain's CDR3 is CASRINPGRGEQYF. The CDR3 coding sequence is TGTGCCAGCAGGATAAACCCGGGGAGAGGCGAGCAGTACTTC. The chain links TRBV6-5 to TRBJ2-7; TRBD2 might be the D (5 bases). The germline V gene has CDR1 MNHEY and CDR2 SVGAGI. Deletions cut 6 bases from V and 6 bases from J, with 18 bases between. The CDR3 spans 14 residues.

The chain couples TRBV5-6 to TRBJ2-5, with 8 positions matching TRBD1. With 4 bases clipped from V and 4 bases from J, the junction kept 6 bases outside the gene matches. Looked up from germline, CDR1 is SGHDT and CDR2 is YYEEEE. This CDR3 is 14 amino acids long. The CDR3 bases are TGTGCCAGCAGCCTAGCAGGGGGCATAGAGACCCAGTACTTC. Protein product: CASSLAGGIETQYF.

This clone has only a few counts. This sequence joins TRBV5-6 and TRBJ2-5, with 7 bases that match TRBD2. Trimming cost V 3 bases and J 5 bases; bases outside gene matches: 10. The CDR3 runs 15 residues. CDR1 is SGHDT and CDR2 is YYEEEE in the germline V gene. CDR3 residues: CASSSLGDGGETQYF. CDR3 in DNA: TGTGCCAGCAGCTCCTTGGGGGACGGGGGGGAGACCCAGTACTTC. The full variable domain, in which reference TRBV5-6 and TRBJ2-5 provide the parts outside the CDR3, is DAGVTQSPTHLIKTRGQQVTLRCSPKSGHDTVSWYQQALGQGPQFIFQYYEEEERQRGNFPDRFSGHQFPNYSSELNVNALLLGDSALYLCASSSLGDGGETQYFGPGTRLLVL.

This clone showed up just a few times. CDR3 in amino acids: CASSRGVTEAFF. CDR3 DNA: TGTGCCAGCAGCAGGGGGGTGACTGAAGCTTTCTTT. The rearrangement uses TRBV6-5 and TRBJ1-1, with TRBD1 identical over 7 bases. Looked up from germline, CDR1 is MNHEY and CDR2 is SVGAGI. CDR3 size: 12 residues. V lost 6 bases to trimming and J lost 5 bases; unmatched junction nucleotides: 3.

The chain has TRBV2 and TRBJ1-1; 7 bases agree with TRBD1. There are 14 residues in the CDR3. Losses at the gene ends were 3 bases for V and 5 bases for J; bases not matched to a gene: 6. Germline assignment: CDR1 SNHLY and CDR2 FYNNEI. The CDR3 DNA reads TGTGCCAGCAGTGATTACAGGGGAGAGACTGAAGCTTTCTTT. This gives the protein CASSDYRGETEAFF. The full variable domain, its missing parts supplied by reference TRBV2 and TRBJ1-1, is EPEVTQTPSHQVTQMGQEVILRCVPISNHLYFYWYRQILGQKVEFLVSFYNNEISEKSEIFDDQFSVERPDGSNFTLKIRSTKLEDSAMYFCASSDYRGETEAFFGQGTRLTVV.

This chain joins TRBV6-6 and TRBJ1-4, with a weak D call TRBD1 (6 bases). V was cut by 6 bases and J by 4 bases, with 12 bases left in between. There are 14 residues in the CDR3. Germline lookup yields CDR1 MNHNY and CDR2 SVGAGI (reference sequence). The CDR3 sequence: CASRRTAFNEKLFF. In DNA, the CDR3 is TGTGCCAGCAGGAGGACAGCGTTTAATGAAAAACTGTTTTTT.

The V gene is TRBV11-1, the J gene TRBJ2-5; no definite D call. Trimming took off 5 bases at V and 1 base at J, with 2 bases between the two ends. This CDR3 has 11 amino acids. Germline assignment: CDR1 SGHAT and CDR2 FQDESV (reference sequence). The DNA for the CDR3 is TGTGCCAGCAGCCCCCAAGAGACCCAGTACTTC. This codes for CASSPQETQYF.

The rearrangement joins TRBV6-5 to TRBJ2-5; 8 nucleotides match TRBD1. The V and J ends lost 6 bases and 5 bases, in that order; junction bases with no gene match: 11. The CDR3 has 15 residues. CDR1 is MNHEY and CDR2 is SVGAGI in the germline V gene. The CDR3 region has the DNA TGTGCCAGCAGCACCTACAGGGGGAGTAAGGAGACCCAGTACTTC. It yields the protein CASSTYRGSKETQYF.

The chain carries TRBV27 and TRBJ1-1; D gene uncertain. V was trimmed by 6 bases and J by 3 bases, leaving 14 bases between them. The CDR3 covers 14 residues. The germline gives CDR1 MNHEY, CDR2 SMNVEV (reference sequence). Here the CDR3 reads CASSPGWRYTEAFF. CDR3 coding DNA: TGTGCCAGCAGCCCCGGATGGAGGTACACTGAAGCTTTCTTT.